Detailed here is one TCR beta chain. The sample belongs to a study of blood T cell repertoires in COVID-19. Across the whole study: Italy, Spain and the United States were the sources of the convalescent and acute COVID-19 samples. The cDNA or gDNA used as material had been derived from T cells, B-cell-depleted T cells, or PBMCs.

This CDR3 comprises 11 residues. V gave up 3 bases and J gave up 4 bases, with 6 bases separating them. Germline-derived CDR1 and CDR2 are SQVTM and ANQGSEA. Original methodology: Amplification of reference gene primers was used by the study to estimate nucleated cell counts. Method: immunoSEQ multiplex PCR; TCRdb's copy keeps in-frame clones and lacks some. D and trimming were read from the DNA, whereas the V and J calls and clone size are those reported in that table. The profile shows under 250,000 clones, roughly 78% of them singletons. The clonotype comes from a woman between 40 and 50 years old with acute or convalescent COVID-19. The specimen was peripheral blood. The chain is built from TRBV29-1 and TRBJ1-1, with a tentative D call TRBD1 (5 bases). CDR3 coding DNA: TGCAGCGTTGAGGGGCCCACTGAAGCTTTCTTT. This encodes CSVEGPTEAFF.